This T cell receptor (beta chain) was sequenced during a study of Ad26.COV2.S vaccination and SARS-CoV-2 variants. Study-wide context: The trial was COV1001 and the donor's arm was Ad26.COV2.S. In the study, Ad26.COV2.S was injected intramuscularly once, or twice 56 days apart. Study-level results: Those who received vaccine or placebo ended up with similar non-spike TCR breadth.

Generated by immunoSEQ multiplex PCR, the TCRdb table keeps only in-frame clones and is missing some. The repertoire has about 280,000 clones, about 87% of them found once; the top ten carry roughly 3.5%. This clone was seen only once. Antigen: not known. Deletions cut 5 bases from V and 4 bases from J, with 9 bases between. The CDR3 extends over 12 amino acids. Treatment here: approximately 18 received Ad26.COV2.S at low or high dose, single or two shots; roughly 5 received placebo; per-sample allocation not given. The investigators took samples on day 63 after the first vaccine or placebo injection.

The source is a person aged 18-65 years who received the Ad26.COV2.S COVID-19 vaccine or a placebo. V is TRBV12-3 or TRBV12-4 and J is TRBJ2-7; D uncertain. The source material was peripheral blood, sampled in a trial of Ad26.COV2.S vaccine versus placebo. The CDR3 is CASSMDGYEQYF. CDR3 nucleotide sequence: TGTGCCAGCAGTATGGACGGTTACGAGCAGTACTTC.